This record looks at one TCR beta chain sequence and its context. The antigen is not known. This sample stems from a study of PD-1 blockade in mismatch repair-deficient tumors. Whole-study context: All were previously treated, progressing patients with around 12 mismatch repair-deficient cancer types. Study-wide findings and caveats: After pembrolizumab, tumor-resident clones rose rapidly, then generally contracted before radiologic responses.

All patients were mismatch repair deficient, assessed by either PCR or immunohistochemistry. The TCR-sequenced patients were three responders to pembrolizumab. This CDR3 has 14 amino acids. V gave up 7 bases and J gave up 8 bases, with 18 bases separating them. From germline, CDR1 is MNHEY and CDR2 SMNVEV (reference sequence). Here immunoSEQ multiplex PCR was the method, and the copy in TCRdb shows in-frame clones only, minus some. The table includes about 19,000 clones, more than 65% detected once. The V call is TRBV27, the J call TRBJ2-1; the D gene is possibly TRBD1 (6 bases). The clonotype was recovered from an adult with mismatch repair-deficient cancer. The sequencing here drew on PBMCs, taken 52 weeks after starting pembrolizumab. CDR3 DNA sequence: TGTGCCAGCAAGGGACACGAAGACTTTCATGAGCAGTTCTTC. Protein sequence: CASKGHEDFHEQFF.